The T cell receptor (beta chain) described here comes from a study of shared clonotypes between healthy human individuals. Study results and limitations: The study found about 5% of naive CD4 clonotypes shared across four donors.

The germline gives CDR1 SEHNR, CDR2 FQNEAQ (reference sequence). The CDR3 length is 14 residues. Trimming shortened V by 3 bases and J by 2 bases, and 10 bases separated the two germline ends. Sequenced by immunoSEQ multiplex PCR; TCRdb stores in-frame clones only, minus some. The sample includes fewer than 1.4 million clones, around 78% seen only once; the top ten take under 0.8%. In regard to this clone: What it binds is unknown. Distinct nucleotide sequences in the sample also encode this CDR3.

This TCR came from a man aged 18 to 35 in good health. Some clones in this sample may be carry-over from other donors' samples. J is TRBJ1-1 and V is TRBV7-9; D remains unclear. The sequenced sample was memory CD4+ T cells from PBMCs. The sample's subset: CD45RA-negative fraction. For the CDR3, the DNA is TGTGCCAGCAGCTTTGGCCAAGGAAACACTGAAGCTTTCTTT. It codes for CASSFGQGNTEAFF.